The 25 T cell receptor beta chains presented below share a single source sample, sequenced in a study of T cells in Graves' hyperthyroidism and ophthalmopathy. Amplification yielded TCR beta CDR3 regions, with RNA transcripts as the source. Carried out on the TCR CDR3, a first-round RT-PCR used the HTBI primer set. TCRdb ran MiXCR on the multiplex PCR reads and lists one entry per CDR3 protein. The table records some 490,000 distinct CDR3 sequences, around a fifth of them present only once. The sample consisted of blood. The receptors shown here come from a woman in her 70s with Graves' ophthalmopathy.

V gene TRBV10-3 combines with J gene TRBJ2-7, with D tentatively TRBD1 or TRBD2 (5 bases each). The V end lost 4 bases, the J end lost 0 bases, and 13 bases lay between the germline ends. The length of the CDR3 is 15 residues. Germline CDR1 ENHRY, CDR2 SYGVKD. The CDR3 loop is CAISVSGRLSYEQYF. The DNA of the CDR3 is TGTGCCATCAGTGTTTCGGGGCGGCTCTCCTACGAGCAGTACTTC.

The rearrangement uses TRBV19 and TRBJ2-7; D might be TRBD2 (7 bases). Germline lookup yields CDR1 LNHDA and CDR2 SQIVND (reference sequence). This CDR3 spans 15 amino acids. Trimming took 3 bases from V and 3 from J, leaving 15 bases between them. CDR3 in amino acids: CASSIVGASGYEQYF. The CDR3 DNA reads TGTGCCAGTAGTATTGTGGGGGCTAGCGGCTACGAGCAGTACTTC.

This clonotype was seen only a few times. The chain recombines TRBV6-2 or TRBV6-3 with TRBJ1-4; no firm D call. Germline CDR1 MNHEY, CDR2 SVGEGT. This CDR3 region has 12 residues. V was shortened by 2 bases and J by 8 bases, with 6 bases between the two germline ends. CDR3 bases: TGTGCCAGCAGTTACCCGATGGAAAAACTGTTTTTT. Translating it yields CASSYPMEKLFF.

The chain uses TRBV30 and TRBJ2-7, with no clear D. V was clipped by 4 bases and J by 0 bases, with 13 bases between them. This CDR3 has 14 residues. The germline gives CDR1 GTSNPN, CDR2 SVGIG (reference sequence). The CDR3 bases are TGTGCCTGGAACTTCGGGCGGTACTCCTACGAGCAGTACTTC. Its protein product is CAWNFGRYSYEQYF.

A few counts support this clonotype. The chain uses TRBV29-1 and TRBJ2-6; 7 bases fit TRBD2. The CDR3 is 14 residues long. Germline CDR1 reads SQVTM; CDR2 reads ANQGSEA. The V segment lost 3 bases and the J segment 4 bases; nucleotides outside the gene matches: 3. The CDR3 sequence is CSVEGGSGANVLTF. The DNA for the CDR3 is TGCAGCGTTGAGGGAGGGTCCGGGGCCAACGTCCTGACTTTC.

The chain joins TRBV6-2 or TRBV6-3 to TRBJ2-7, with D possibly TRBD1 on 6 matching bases. The CDR3 runs 17 residues. Looked up from germline, CDR1 is MNHEY and CDR2 is SVGEGT. Trimming left V 5 bases short and J 0 bases short, with 20 bases between. This CDR3 is CASSPITDRTYSYEQYF. In nucleotides, the CDR3 is TGTGCCAGCAGTCCCATAACCGACAGGACCTACTCCTACGAGCAGTACTTC.

This clonotype was found a few times. V and J are TRBV27 and TRBJ2-7; possibly TRBD2 for D (5 bases). Looked up from germline, CDR1 is MNHEY and CDR2 is SMNVEV (reference sequence). CDR3 size: 17 residues. Trimming removed 10 bases at V and 0 bases at J, with 25 bases between. The CDR3 coding sequence is TGTGCCACCAAGGAATTCCCAGGACTCCCAAGCTCCTACGAGCAGTACTTC. Its translation: CATKEFPGLPSSYEQYF.

This clonotype has ten or more counts. The chain carries TRBV28 and TRBJ2-1, with 7 bases lining up with TRBD1. J was trimmed by 6 bases and V by 5 bases; bases with no gene match: 7. The CDR3 is 14 residues long. Germline CDR1 is MDHEN and CDR2 is SYDVKM. CDR3 bases: TGTGCCAGCAGTCCTCCTGACAGGGCCAATGAGCAGTTCTTC. This translates into CASSPPDRANEQFF.

With respect to this clonotype: A single base separates this from a much larger clone, so it may be a read error. The chain links TRBV7-2 to TRBJ2-1, with D unresolved. Germline V gives CDR1 SGHTA, CDR2 FQGNSA. This CDR3 is built from 14 residues. The CDR3 bases are TGTGCCAGCAGCTTAGCCGACCACTACAATGGGCAGTTCTTC. Protein sequence: CASSLADHYNGQFF.

This clonotype occurred a few times. The rearrangement uses TRBV5-1 and TRBJ2-3, with D uncertain. The V gene lost 0 bases and the J gene lost 1 base, with 9 bases spanning the gap. The CDR3 runs 15 residues. Per the germline V gene, CDR1 is SGHRS and CDR2 is YFSETQ. The CDR3 region has the DNA TGCGCCAGCAGCTTGGTGGGTCCCGGCACAGATACGCAGTATTTT. Encoded protein: CASSLVGPGTDTQYF. The full variable domain, in which reference TRBV5-1 and TRBJ2-3 provide the parts outside the CDR3, is KAGVTQTPRYLIKTRGQQVTLSCSPISGHRSVSWYQQTPGQGLQFLFEYFSETQRNKGNFPGRFSGRQFSNSRSEMNVSTLELGDSALYLCASSLVGPGTDTQYFGPGTRLTVL.

This clonotype occurred many times. The chain couples TRBV28 to TRBJ2-7; 8 bases fit TRBD2. The CDR3 consists of 15 residues. V trimming: 5 bases; J trimming: 7 bases; junction bases outside the gene matches: 13. Germline lookup yields CDR1 MDHEN and CDR2 SYDVKM. CDR3 sequence: CASSQPLAEYGEQYF. The DNA of the CDR3 is TGTGCCAGCAGTCAGCCACTAGCGGAATACGGTGAGCAGTACTTC.

This clonotype was counted only a few times. CDR3 sequence: CASSYPLGLPRRNEQYF. Here the CDR3 DNA reads TGTGCCAGCAGTTACCCTTTGGGACTTCCTCGGAGGAACGAGCAGTACTTC. The gene calls are TRBV6-2 or TRBV6-3 and TRBJ2-7; D may be TRBD2 (6 bases). The V gene lost 2 bases and the J gene lost 5 bases, with 22 bases spanning the gap. The germline V gene encodes CDR1 MNHEY and CDR2 SVGEGT. CDR3 length equals 17 residues.

This rearrangement joins TRBV9 to TRBJ2-1, with D uncertain. The V end lost 2 bases, the J end lost 8 bases, and 14 bases lay between the germline ends. CDR1 and CDR2 from the germline V gene are SGDLS and YYNGEE. The CDR3 totals 14 residues. The CDR3 DNA reads as TGTGCCAGCAGCGTTGCCCCCCTTGGCTATGAGCAGTTCTTC. This encodes CASSVAPLGYEQFF.

The sample holds a few counts of this clonotype. The DNA for the CDR3 is TGTGCCAGCAGCTTTGTGAATGGCTACACCTTC. Translating gives CASSFVNGYTF. The V gene is TRBV5-6, the J gene TRBJ1-2; D is uncertain. Between the trimmed V and J ends, which lost 2 bases and 6 bases, there was a span of 5 bases. The CDR3 runs to 11 residues. Germline-derived CDR1 and CDR2 are SGHDT and YYEEEE.

This chain uses TRBV11-1 with TRBJ2-3; 10 bases match TRBD2. This CDR3 has 19 amino acids. V lost 5 bases and J lost 1; bases outside the gene matches: 15. CDR1 and CDR2 from the germline V gene are SGHAT and FQDESV (reference sequence). The CDR3 protein is CASSIDLPASGGRTDTQYF. CDR3 bases: TGTGCCAGCAGCATCGACCTGCCGGCTAGCGGGGGTCGCACAGATACGCAGTATTTT.

There are a few counts of this clonotype. The rearrangement uses TRBV9 and TRBJ2-1; 7 bases are a match to TRBD1. The CDR3 has 14 residues. V gave up 2 bases and J gave up 3 bases; unmatched junction bases: 2. CDR1 SGDLS and CDR2 YYNGEE come from the germline V gene. The chain's CDR3 is CASSVGTVYNEQFF. Written as DNA, the CDR3 is TGTGCCAGCAGCGTCGGGACAGTCTACAATGAGCAGTTCTTC. The whole variable domain, remainder taken from reference TRBV9 and TRBJ2-1, is DSGVTQTPKHLITATGQRVTLRCSPRSGDLSVYWYQQSLDQGLQFLIQYYNGEERAKGNILERFSAQQFPDLHSELNLSSLELGDSALYFCASSVGTVYNEQFFGPGTRLTVL.

The rearrangement joins TRBV14 to TRBJ2-5, with D perhaps matching TRBD2 (6 bases). The CDR3 runs to 14 residues. CDR1 and CDR2 (germline): SGHDN, FVKESK. The V end was cut by 1 base, the J end by 4 bases, with 10 bases between. The CDR3 DNA is TGTGCCAGCAGCCAAGCCCCGGGAGCAGAGACCCAGTACTTC. It specifies CASSQAPGAETQYF.

The chain carries TRBV7-2 and TRBJ2-7; 9 positions agree with TRBD2. V shed 4 bases, J shed 8 bases, and the junction held 9 bases outside the gene matches. CDR3 length: 14 amino acids. Germline lookup yields CDR1 SGHTA and CDR2 FQGNSA. CDR3 residues: CASSSVAGVAKQYF. Written as DNA, the CDR3 is TGTGCCAGCAGCTCGGTAGCGGGAGTGGCCAAGCAGTACTTC.

Remarks on this clonotype: One junction end does not reproduce the germline sequence, and a read error may be involved. This chain links TRBV7-3 with TRBJ2-1; no definite D call. The CDR3 runs to 17 residues. CDR1 and CDR2 from the germline V gene are SGHTA and FQGTGA. This CDR3 is CANSARGLGQSYNEQFF. The CDR3 DNA reads TGTGCCAACAGCGCCCGTGGGCTAGGGCAATCCTACAATGAGCAGTTCTTC.

This clonotype occurred a few times. The chain joins TRBV20-1 to TRBJ1-3; possibly TRBD1 for D (6 bases). The CDR3 sequence is 14 residues long. Trimming pared 3 bases from V and 0 bases from J, leaving 9 bases between. Per the germline V gene, CDR1 is DFQATT and CDR2 is SNEGSKA (reference sequence). CDR3 protein: CSASRDTSGNTIYF. CDR3 sequence (DNA): TGCAGTGCTAGTCGGGACACCTCTGGAAACACCATATATTTT.

The V call is TRBV20-1, the J call TRBJ2-5, with D hard to call. V was pared by 5 bases and J by 4 bases, with 17 bases between. The V gene's germline CDR1 is DFQATT and CDR2 SNEGSKA (reference sequence). The CDR3 is 14 amino acids. As DNA, the CDR3 is TGCAGTGCTCCGAATTTCGGAGCGTTAGAGACCCAGTACTTC. This gives the protein CSAPNFGALETQYF.

This clonotype was found many times. The CDR3 loop reads CASSPGGAKSYNEQFF. As DNA, the CDR3 is TGTGCCAGCAGCCCAGGGGGGGCGAAGTCCTACAATGAGCAGTTCTTC. The V gene is TRBV28, the J gene TRBJ2-1; either TRBD1 or TRBD2 may fit D (7 bases each). V lost 6 bases to trimming and J lost 1 base, with 16 bases between them. Germline loops: CDR1 MDHEN, CDR2 SYDVKM. This CDR3 has 16 residues. The whole variable domain, filled in from reference TRBV28 and TRBJ2-1, reads DVKVTQSSRYLVKRTGEKVFLECVQDMDHENMFWYRQDPGLGLRLIYFSYDVKMKEKGDIPEGYSVSREKKERFSLILESASTNQTSMYLCASSPGGAKSYNEQFFGPGTRLTVL.

Only a few counts were recorded for this clonotype. The rearrangement joins TRBV11-2 to TRBJ2-3; 7 bases are a match to TRBD2. V shed 5 bases and J 7 bases; nucleotides not matched to a gene: 12. CDR1 and CDR2 (germline): SGHAT, FQNNGV. This CDR3 has 15 amino acids. CDR3 loop: CASSTLRGSVNTQYF. The CDR3 DNA sequence: TGTGCCAGCAGCACCTTGCGGGGGAGTGTGAATACGCAGTATTTT.

Ten or more counts support this clonotype. The V call is TRBV11-2, the J call TRBJ1-2, with a possible D match to TRBD1 (6 bases). The V gene lost 5 bases and the J gene lost 4 bases, with 17 bases spanning the gap. Germline CDR1 is SGHAT and CDR2 is FQNNGV. The CDR3 sequence is 15 residues long. The CDR3 nucleotides are TGTGCCAGCAGCCCCCTCAGGGGTCTTGGCTATGGCTACACCTTC. Its translation is CASSPLRGLGYGYTF.

This chain links TRBV6-1 with TRBJ2-3; 8 bases are a match to TRBD1. This CDR3 is built from 14 residues. Unmatched junction bases numbered 7, after V lost 8 bases and J lost 3 bases. Per germline, CDR1 MNHNS and CDR2 SASEGT. Written as DNA, the CDR3 is TGTGCCAGCGTAGAGACAGGGGAGACAGATACGCAGTATTTT. Its translation: CASVETGETDTQYF.